This T cell receptor beta chain was obtained from a study of shared clonotypes between healthy human individuals (dated by TCRdb to about 2020). In the study overall: A few men and a couple of women, aged 18 to 49 years, made up the cohort. For each donor, CD4 naive and CD4 memory were each given three plates, CD8 naive was given two plates, and CD8 memory was given one plate. To estimate repertoire size and how much clonotypes are shared between individuals, the study performed deep sequencing of blood TCR repertoires from about five healthy adults. Different laboratories and diverse techniques were used to prepare libraries and sequence TCR repertoires, to increase sequencing depth and limit assay-specific biases. Leukapheresis yielded between about 0.9 and 9 billion PBMCs per donor.

For the CD8 naive samples, CD45RO-negative cells were positively selected for CCR7, yielding a CD45RA+CCR7+ population from which TemRA cells were excluded. The donors were healthy, HIV-negative adults with no recently reported acute infections or vaccinations. Only Caucasian adults living in Nashville, Tennessee, USA were represented among the donors. Blood was obtained by leukapheresis, after which PBMCs were separated by Ficoll-Histopaque density gradient centrifugation and cryopreserved in liquid nitrogen vapor phase. Purity and quantity of every magnetically sorted T cell population were checked by analytical flow cytometry. From each sorted fraction, genomic DNA was isolated and quantified by UV absorbance on a Nanodrop 2000c. The investigation overall reported the following: Incomplete sequencing was indicated by rarefaction of sorted-subset datasets, despite the large sequencing depth. Compared with non-shared clonotypes, the clonotypes found in all four sorted-subset donors had higher generation probabilities. Estimated clonotype richness was generally larger for naive than for memory subsets. Sampling was limited to blood, and TCR repertoires in tissue likely differ from TCR repertoires in blood. The small number of donors limited the genetic and exposure-history diversity represented. Pairwise subsampling indicated that sequencing depth was expected to affect the degree of clonotype sharing among donors. About 5% of naive CD4, 3% to 3.5% of naive CD8, roughly 2.4% of memory CD4, and 0.35% to 0.4% of memory CD8 clonotypes were shared across a few donors.

TCR CDR3 regions were amplified from genomic DNA by multiplex PCR using the deep immunoSEQ assay. Extracted genomic DNA from each cell subset was spread evenly across all wells of several immunoSEQ 96-well plates, with each plate serving as a replicate. For sorted subsets, roughly 200 ng of genomic DNA, equivalent to 25,000 to 35,000 T cell genomes, went into each replicate PCR. The purified libraries were quantified using a Qubit 3.0 fluorometer, sized with a Bioanalyzer 2100, and then quantified again using the KAPA Library Quantification kit. A separate single-read 150-cycle Illumina NextSeq 550 flow cell was used to sequence each immunoSEQ 96-well plate. The study's own analysis went as follows. Because the immunoSEQ output included only junctional sequences and no quality scores, the filtering could not be the same as the filtering used for full-length reads. To assign V/J genes and CDR3, sequences were annotated against IMGT germline references using PyIR, a Python wrapper for IgBLAST v1.9. Any read was removed if the V/J assignment was weak (E-value above 1e-6), the CDR3 was missing, or the read contained stop codons, out-of-frame junctions, or ambiguous translated residues. A V3J clonotype was defined by an identical inferred V gene, J gene, and CDR3 amino acid sequence. The percentage overlap between two repertoires was calculated by dividing the number of shared unique clonotypes by the size of the smaller repertoire. Richness of each repertoire was evaluated using RTK rarefaction, the Chao1 estimator, and Recon v2.1 estimates of unobserved clonotypes. Generation probabilities for all TCRbeta clonotypes obtained by the gDNA method from a handful of donors were computed using OLGA. TCRdb provides this immuneACCESS table in a form limited to in-frame rearrangements. Some clones are lacking; in checked studies, under half of them reflect an unresolved V gene, and why the rest are absent is not known. The DNA was the basis for D and trimming; V, J and clone size are from that table. This sample holds around 2,000,000 clones; about 95% were observed only once. Roughly 1% of the sample is in the top ten clones.

Reading from cysteine to phenylalanine, the CDR3 counts 11 amino acids. The entry retains the CDR3 DNA only, 33 bases that are in frame from base 1. From the germline V gene, CDR1 is MNHNS and CDR2 is SASEGT. As concerns this clone: This clone's antigen is unknown. One end of the junction varies from germline; a read error may be responsible.

The TCR comes from a man between 18 and 29 years old in good health. Sequencing used naive CD8+ T cells sorted from blood. Reading the label with the study, this specimen's cell subset or site is: CD45RA+CCR7+. The V and J genes are TRBV6-1 and TRBJ2-7, with the D segment identity uncertain. CDR3 protein: CASSEGYVQYF. The DNA is TGTGCCAGCAGTGAGGGATACGTGCAGTACTTC.